A single TCR beta chain is shown here with its context. The antigen is undetermined. Data came from immunoSEQ multiplex PCR; TCRdb stores just in-frame clones and leaves some out. Of tens of thousands of clones detected, 94% appear once; the ten largest clones hold around 0.56%. This record comes from a study of graft-versus-host responses after intestinal transplantation. Whole-study context: Anti-thymocyte globulin was used for induction in all recipients, who then took tacrolimus and steroids for roughly three years. Overall study findings and caveats: Ileal or blood samples showed some GvH clones first, and such clones were also found in recipient marrow.

CDR3 length: 13 residues. Trimming cost V 1 base and J 3 bases, with 10 bases left between them. CDR1 GTSNPN and CDR2 SVGIG come from the germline V gene (reference sequence). This chain uses TRBV30 with TRBJ2-7; D assignment may be TRBD1 or TRBD2 (5 bases each). Sequencing was performed on PBMCs, taken 156 days after intestinal transplant. This TCR was sampled from a human patient who received an intestinal transplant, so some T cells may come from the graft donor. The CDR3 region is CAWSAGTYYEQYF. The CDR3 DNA reads as TGTGCCTGGAGTGCAGGGACCTACTACGAGCAGTACTTC.